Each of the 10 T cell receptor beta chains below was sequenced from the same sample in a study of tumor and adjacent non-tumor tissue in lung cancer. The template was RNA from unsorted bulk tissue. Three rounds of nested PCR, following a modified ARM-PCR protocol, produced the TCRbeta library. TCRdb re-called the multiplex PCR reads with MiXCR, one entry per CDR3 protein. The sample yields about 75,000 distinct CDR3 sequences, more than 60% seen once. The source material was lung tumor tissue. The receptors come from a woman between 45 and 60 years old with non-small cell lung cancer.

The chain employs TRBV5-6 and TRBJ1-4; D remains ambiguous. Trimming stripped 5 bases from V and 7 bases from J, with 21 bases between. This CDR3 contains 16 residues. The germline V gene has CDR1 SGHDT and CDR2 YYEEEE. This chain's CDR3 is CASSLRTASLSEKLFF. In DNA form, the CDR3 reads TGTGCCAGCAGTCTGCGGACGGCCTCGTTGAGTGAAAAACTGTTTTTT.

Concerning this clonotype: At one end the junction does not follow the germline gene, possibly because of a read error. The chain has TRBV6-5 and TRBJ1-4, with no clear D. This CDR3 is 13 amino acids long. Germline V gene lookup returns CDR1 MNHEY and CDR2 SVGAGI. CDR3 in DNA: TGTGTCAGCACTCGCACTGTGAATGAAAAACTGTTTTTT. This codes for CVSTRTVNEKLFF.

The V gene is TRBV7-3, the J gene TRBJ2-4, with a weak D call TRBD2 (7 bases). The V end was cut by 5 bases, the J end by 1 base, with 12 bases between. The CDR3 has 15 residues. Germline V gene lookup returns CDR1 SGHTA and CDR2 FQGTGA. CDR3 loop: CASSVGGAAKNIQYF. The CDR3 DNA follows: TGTGCCAGCAGCGTTGGGGGGGCCGCCAAAAACATTCAGTACTTC.

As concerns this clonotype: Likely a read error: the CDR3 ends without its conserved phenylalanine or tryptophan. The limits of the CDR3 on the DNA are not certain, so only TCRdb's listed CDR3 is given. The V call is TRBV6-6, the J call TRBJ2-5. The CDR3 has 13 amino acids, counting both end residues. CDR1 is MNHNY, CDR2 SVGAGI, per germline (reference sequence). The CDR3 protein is CAGSPSEQETQYS.

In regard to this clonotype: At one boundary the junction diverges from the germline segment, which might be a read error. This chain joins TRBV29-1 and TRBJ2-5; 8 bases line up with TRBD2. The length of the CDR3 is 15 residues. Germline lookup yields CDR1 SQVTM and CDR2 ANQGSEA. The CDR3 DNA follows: TGCAGCGCCGTCCCAGCTTGGACTAGCAGAGAGACGCAGTACTTC. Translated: CSAVPAWTSRETQYF.

CDR3 region: CASSHDEASTQYF. DNA of the CDR3: TGCGCCAGCAGCCATGATGAGGCCTCAACGCAGTATTTT. The gene calls are TRBV4-1 and TRBJ2-3; D is undetermined. Trimming removed 3 bases at V and 9 bases at J, with 13 bases between. Germline lookup yields CDR1 MGHRA and CDR2 YSYEKL. This CDR3 is 13 amino acids long.

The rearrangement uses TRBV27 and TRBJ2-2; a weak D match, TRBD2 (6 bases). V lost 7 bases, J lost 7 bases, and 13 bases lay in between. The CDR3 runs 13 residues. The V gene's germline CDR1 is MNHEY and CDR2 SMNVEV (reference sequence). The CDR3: CASNTGDGGELFF. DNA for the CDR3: TGTGCCAGCAACACGGGAGATGGCGGGGAGCTGTTTTTT.

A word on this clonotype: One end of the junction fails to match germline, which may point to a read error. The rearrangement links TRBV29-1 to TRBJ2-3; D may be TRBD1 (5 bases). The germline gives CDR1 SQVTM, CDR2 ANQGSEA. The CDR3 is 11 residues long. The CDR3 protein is CRVDSTDTQYF. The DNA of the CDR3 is TGCAGAGTTGACAGCACGGATACGCAGTATTTT.

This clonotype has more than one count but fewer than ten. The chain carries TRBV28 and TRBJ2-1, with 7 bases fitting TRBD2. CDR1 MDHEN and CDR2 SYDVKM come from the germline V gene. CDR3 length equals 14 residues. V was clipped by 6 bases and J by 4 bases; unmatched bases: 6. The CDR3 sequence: CASRSSGPYNEQFF. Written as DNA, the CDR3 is TGTGCCAGCAGATCTAGCGGACCATACAATGAGCAGTTCTTC. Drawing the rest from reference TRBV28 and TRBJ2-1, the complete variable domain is DVKVTQSSRYLVKRTGEKVFLECVQDMDHENMFWYRQDPGLGLRLIYFSYDVKMKEKGDIPEGYSVSREKKERFSLILESASTNQTSMYLCASRSSGPYNEQFFGPGTRLTVL.

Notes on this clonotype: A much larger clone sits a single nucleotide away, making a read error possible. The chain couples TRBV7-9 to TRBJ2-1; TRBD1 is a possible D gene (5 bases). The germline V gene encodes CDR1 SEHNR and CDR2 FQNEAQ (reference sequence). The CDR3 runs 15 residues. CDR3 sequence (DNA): TGTGCCAACAGCTTAGGGGCAGCCGGGCTAAATGAGCAGTTCTTC. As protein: CANSLGAAGLNEQFF.